The clone carrying this T cell receptor (beta chain) was seen more than once but under ten times. The antigen is undetermined. The sample comes from a study of T cell repertoires in cytomegalovirus infection. Study-level background: The authors used CMV epitopes that were HLA-C-restricted (recently identified) and HLA-B-restricted (well studied). In public TCR beta signatures, there were indications of both CMV infection and matching HLA type.

Study-level results: HLA-C-restricted CMV-specific TCR beta clonotypes were dominant in the ex vivo response. Carriage of CMV together with the relevant HLA was identifiable through cumulative public TCR beta family frequency.

CDR1 is MNHEY and CDR2 is SVGEGT in the germline V gene. The CDR3 spans 14 residues. V was clipped by 0 bases and J by 2 bases, with 7 bases between them. TCRdb ran MiXCR on the reads and lists one entry per CDR3 protein. Of some 310,000 distinct CDR3 sequences in the sample, about 25% were seen once. This TCR was sampled from a human donor in good health (CMV status not recorded). Some clones in this sample may be carry-over from other donors' samples. The rearrangement uses TRBV6-2 or TRBV6-3 and TRBJ2-5; D gene unclear. The specimen was cultured PBMCs, collected from culture after CMV antigen stimulation. DNA for the CDR3: TGTGCCAGCAGTTACTCTTCCGCTCAAGAGACCCAGTACTTC. Translating it yields CASSYSSAQETQYF.